The subject of this entry is one T cell receptor (beta chain). The table lists this clone with a count of one. The specificity of this receptor is unknown. No base qualities exist here, and no much larger clone lies one base off it. These data originate in a study of T cells in tuberculosis (dated by TCRdb to the late 2010s). Context from the whole study: In the study, CD1B tetramers and high-throughput TCR immunosequencing were combined to characterize T cells specific for the mycobacterial lipid antigen glucose monomycolate (GMM). A South African clinical cohort compared IGRA-negative adolescents, IGRA-positive adolescents with latent tuberculosis and adults with active tuberculosis, ten per group. Study-level results and caveats: Compared with IGRA-negative controls, TCR-alpha repertoires from active tuberculosis had smaller mean NN-distances to GMM-specific TCRs, which suggests that these TCRs underwent clonal expansion. Smaller NN-distances were partly driven by shorter CDR3-alpha lengths in active tuberculosis patients, and statistical significance was not reached for the TCR-beta difference. Which clinical samples got chosen depended on the availability of cryopreserved specimens, and the active tuberculosis cases were adults, whereas the controls were adolescents. A classifier using the diverse GMM-specific repertoire reached roughly 89% accuracy (AUROC around 0.9), compared with approximately 73% accuracy using GEM motif frequencies.

Between the V and J ends, shortened by 1 base and 0 bases respectively, the junction contains 12 bases. The CDR3 has 16 amino acids, counting the end cysteine and phenylalanine. Of all the DNA, just the CDR3 is kept, 48 bases in frame from base 1. According to the germline V gene (reference sequence), CDR1 reads MNHEY and CDR2 reads SMNVEV. At study entry, a tuberculin skin test and the QuantiFERON-TB GOLD In-Tube IGRA were used to screen adolescents for latent tuberculosis infection. Unsorted cryopreserved PBMC were immunosequenced, covering on average about 100,000 T cells per clinical donor. Eleven high schools in the Worcester region of the Western Cape, South Africa, served as enrollment sites for adolescents aged 12 to 18 years. Roughly ten M. tuberculosis-infected adolescents and around ten uninfected adolescents were selected, with the two groups matched for age and sex. Adolescent PBMC were isolated from freshly drawn heparinized blood by density centrifugation and cryopreserved.

TCR libraries were generated with the immunoSEQ multiplex PCR assay, using TCR-beta and/or TCR-alpha/delta assays for each sample. Amplified TCR libraries were sequenced on the Illumina high-throughput platform. Per the source publication's procedure: Clustering and dimensionality reduction were performed using pairwise TCRdist distances among GMM-specific receptors from ex vivo sorted or in vitro expanded T cells. Each clinical repertoire was scored by mean NN-distance, the average TCRdist to the nearest 10% of tetramer-positive reference sequences. GEM TCR motif frequency was computed as the fraction of unique TCRs matching known GEM sequences by V/J usage and CDR3 length. Linear discriminant analysis with leave-one-out cross-validation, implemented in scikit-learn, was used to classify active tuberculosis. The immuneACCESS repertoire file appears here via TCRdb, limited to in-frame rearrangements. These files lack a portion of the clones; in checked studies, under half of the deficit traces to unresolved V genes, and the cause of the others is not known. The V and J calls and clone size are taken from that table; D and trimming were inferred from the DNA. The sample table shows about 22,000 clones, and around 97% are seen once. Together, the top ten hold more than 5.5% of the sample.

This sequence uses TRBV27 and TRBJ1-2, with the D gene uncertain. The specimen was PBMCs. This sequence was found in a donor aged 10 to 29 with latent tuberculosis or without tuberculosis infection. Read as DNA, the sequence is TGTGCCAGCAGTTTATTACCGATAACAGCTAACTATGGCTACACCTTC. Translated, this gives CASSLLPITANYGYTF.